Below, 18 T cell receptor beta chains from the same sample are listed, as sequenced in a study of T cell responses to AZD1222 COVID-19 vaccine. Method: immunoSEQ multiplex PCR; TCRdb's copy keeps in-frame clones and lacks some. The sample comprises 150,000 to 200,000 clones, around 93% of which are singletons, and roughly 9.2% rests with the top ten. Source: peripheral blood, taken on day 0 of AZD1222 vaccination. The receptors were gathered from an adult in good health.

The V gene is TRBV7-2, the J gene TRBJ2-1, with 11 nucleotides matching TRBD2. Germline V lookup: CDR1 SGHTA, CDR2 FQGNSA. The V and J ends lost 2 bases and 5 bases, in that order; junction bases with no gene match: 8. There are 17 residues in the CDR3. The CDR3 sequence: CASSLFHRLAGHNEQFF. CDR3 sequence (DNA): TGTGCCAGCAGCTTATTCCATCGACTAGCGGGACACAATGAGCAGTTCTTC.

The genes are TRBV10-3 and TRBJ2-1, with 9 bases aligning to TRBD2. Germline CDR1 reads ENHRY; CDR2 reads SYGVKD. V dropped 0 bases and J dropped 6; count of bases not matched to a gene: 9. The CDR3 has 17 amino acids. CDR3 bases: TGTGCCATCAGTGAGTCCAGGAGACTAGCGGCCCTCAATGAGCAGTTCTTC. Its protein is CAISESRRLAALNEQFF.

The J gene is TRBJ2-7, the V gene TRBV3-1 (or the pseudogene TRBV3-2); no definite D call. Per the germline V gene, CDR1 is LGHDT and CDR2 is YNNKEL (reference sequence). The CDR3 is 16 amino acids. V lost 1 base, J lost 6 bases, and 19 bases lay in between. CDR3 in DNA: TGTGCCAGCAGCCAAGCCTCAAGTTCCCGGGTTCTCGAGCAGTACTTC. Protein product: CASSQASSSRVLEQYF.

This clone was counted once. The junction departs from the called germline gene at one end, perhaps through a read error. The CDR3 DNA reads TGTGCCCGCAGTGAAGGGGGGGGGTTCGGAGGCAATCAGCCCCAGCATTTT. Translating gives CARSEGGGFGGNQPQHF. This rearrangement joins TRBV2 to TRBJ1-5, with D tentatively TRBD1 (6 bases). The germline gives CDR1 SNHLY, CDR2 FYNNEI. This CDR3 comprises 17 residues. Drawing the rest from reference TRBV2 and TRBJ1-5, the complete variable domain is EPEVTQTPSHQVTQMGQEVILRCVPISNHLYFYWYRQILGQKVEFLVSFYNNEISEKSEIFDDQFSVERPDGSNFTLKIRSTKLEDSAMYFCARSEGGGFGGNQPQHFGDGTRLSIL.

The chain is built from TRBV24-1 and TRBJ2-5; D may be TRBD1 or TRBD2 (5 bases each). V was clipped by 5 bases and J by 5 bases, with 20 bases between them. The CDR3 is 16 amino acids. CDR1 and CDR2 (germline): KGHDR, SFDVKD. The CDR3 here is CATSVPGQGASETQYF. Written as DNA, the CDR3 is TGTGCCACCAGTGTCCCGGGGCAGGGAGCCTCGGAGACCCAGTACTTC.

The chain joins TRBV28 to TRBJ1-6, with TRBD1 as a possible D gene (6 bases). The germline CDR1 and CDR2 sequences are MDHEN and SYDVKM. CDR3 length equals 15 residues. V was shortened by 5 bases and J by 5 bases, with 13 bases between the two germline ends. CDR3 amino acids: CASSVPGHNNSPLHF. The CDR3 nucleotides are TGTGCCAGCAGTGTGCCGGGACATAATAATTCACCCCTCCACTTT.

CDR3 in amino acids: CASSALAVEQFF. CDR3 in DNA: TGTGCCAGCAGTGCCCTAGCGGTCGAGCAGTTCTTC. The chain couples TRBV28 to TRBJ2-1, with 7 bases that match TRBD2. With V trimmed by 5 bases and J by 10 bases, 5 bases remained unmatched. CDR1 is MDHEN, CDR2 SYDVKM, per germline. The CDR3 runs 12 residues.

V gene TRBV13 combines with J gene TRBJ1-1; D remains ambiguous. V lost 4 bases, J lost 8 bases, and 5 bases lay in between. Looked up from germline, CDR1 is PRHDT and CDR2 is FYEKMQ (reference sequence). The CDR3 consists of 10 residues. CDR3 bases: TGTGCCAGCAGCTCCGCAGAAGCTTTCTTT. It specifies CASSSAEAFF.

The V gene is TRBV30, the J gene TRBJ1-2; a weak D match, TRBD1 (5 bases). The CDR3 totals 13 residues. Germline CDR1 GTSNPN, CDR2 SVGIG (reference sequence). The V and J ends lost 4 bases and 3 bases respectively, with 12 bases between them. For the CDR3, the DNA is TGTGCCTGGACCGGTAGAGGGGACTATGGCTACACCTTC. As protein: CAWTGRGDYGYTF.

As to this clone: An end of the junction does not agree with germline; a read error may underlie this. This chain links TRBV7-7 with TRBJ2-1; the D gene is possibly TRBD2 (6 bases). Germline CDR1 reads SSHAT; CDR2 reads FNYEAQ (reference sequence). This CDR3 region has 13 residues. In DNA, the CDR3 is TGTGCTAGCAGCTTATGGAGGGACAATGAGCAGTTCTTC. It is translated as CASSLWRDNEQFF.

This chain links TRBV2 with TRBJ2-6; weak D call: TRBD1 (6 bases). V gave up 8 bases and J gave up 1 base, with 12 bases separating them. There are 15 residues in the CDR3. Germline CDR1 and CDR2: SNHLY and FYNNEI. CDR3 in amino acids: CASVDGTSGANVLTF. CDR3 nucleotide sequence: TGTGCCAGCGTTGACGGGACATCTGGGGCCAACGTCCTGACTTTC.

V gene TRBV20-1 combines with J gene TRBJ2-7; D is uncertain. Germline-derived CDR1 and CDR2 are DFQATT and SNEGSKA (reference sequence). Trimming cost V 4 bases and J 3 bases, with 7 bases left between them. This CDR3 is 11 amino acids long. CDR3 in DNA: TGCAGTGCTAAGAGAGACTACGAGCAGTACTTC. Translating gives CSAKRDYEQYF.

The chain joins TRBV28 to TRBJ1-2; the D gene is possibly TRBD1 (5 bases). Between the trimmed V and J ends, which lost 7 bases and 6 bases, there was a span of 18 bases. The CDR3 spans 14 residues. Germline V lookup: CDR1 MDHEN, CDR2 SYDVKM. The CDR3 spells CASTLDRGFNGYTF. As DNA, the CDR3 is TGTGCCAGCACCCTTGATCGGGGCTTTAATGGCTACACCTTC.

The chain is built from TRBV9 and TRBJ1-6; TRBD1 might be the D (5 bases). The CDR3 runs to 16 residues. V was cut by 0 bases and J by 7 bases, with 14 bases left in between. In germline, CDR1 is SGDLS, CDR2 YYNGEE. Written as DNA, the CDR3 is TGTGCCAGCAGCGTAGGGTCAGGGTCCATCAATTCACCCCTCCACTTT. This translates into CASSVGSGSINSPLHF.

The chain couples TRBV12-3 or TRBV12-4 to TRBJ2-2; TRBD1 matches at 7 bases. The CDR3 sequence is 13 residues long. With 6 bases clipped from V and 4 bases from J, the junction kept 2 bases outside the gene matches. The CDR3 sequence is CASSRDSTGELFF. CDR3 DNA: TGTGCCAGCAGCCGGGACAGCACCGGGGAGCTGTTTTTT.

The V gene is TRBV7-9, the J gene TRBJ1-2, with D possibly matching TRBD1 (5 bases). Trimming pared 6 bases from V and 7 bases from J, leaving 15 bases between. This CDR3 spans 13 amino acids. Germline values: CDR1 SEHNR, CDR2 FQNEAQ (reference sequence). CDR3 DNA: TGTGCCAGCAGTCCACAGGTTCGTTCTGGCTACACCTTC. Translated: CASSPQVRSGYTF.

The rearrangement uses TRBV4-1 and TRBJ1-4, with a tentative D call TRBD1 (5 bases). The V gene lost 4 bases and the J gene lost 3 bases, with 9 bases spanning the gap. The CDR3 is 14 amino acids. Germline V lookup: CDR1 MGHRA, CDR2 YSYEKL. The CDR3 sequence: CASSPGGSNEKLFF. The DNA of the CDR3 is TGCGCCAGCAGCCCCGGGGGATCTAATGAAAAACTGTTTTTT.

V gene TRBV6-8 combines with J gene TRBJ1-4; 9 positions agree with TRBD1. After removal of 4 bases from V and 7 bases from J, the junction contained 13 bases not matched to a gene. The CDR3 loop spans 17 amino acids. Per the germline V gene, CDR1 is MNHGY and CDR2 is SAAAGT. The CDR3 spells CASSSYHRDREGEKLFF. The CDR3 DNA reads as TGTGCCAGCAGTTCTTACCACCGGGACAGGGAGGGTGAAAAACTGTTTTTT.